This TCR beta chain was sequenced for a study of response to subunit inactivated influenza vaccine. Study-wide results and caveats: Authors suggested that a seasonal influenza vaccination recruits few new T cells each time.

TCRdb reanalysed the RT-PCR reads using MiXCR and keeps one entry per CDR3 protein. In the table there are some 480,000 distinct CDR3 sequences, 9.5% to 13% of which are singletons. As for this clonotype: Its antigen is not identified.

The V end lost 2 bases, the J end lost 7 bases, and 10 bases lay between the germline ends. The CDR3 runs 12 residues. CDR1 is SGHDT, CDR2 YYEEEE, per germline. This clonotype was obtained from a man aged 45-60 years who received an inactivated influenza vaccine. This specimen was PBMCs from blood, taken roughly 45 days after vaccination. The genes are TRBV5-6 and TRBJ2-7; D perhaps matches TRBD1 (6 bases). The CDR3 bases are TGTGCCAGCAGCTTCTGGGGGCGGGAGCAGTACTTC. Translating gives CASSFWGREQYF. Full variable domain (outside the CDR3, taken from reference TRBV5-6 and TRBJ2-7): DAGVTQSPTHLIKTRGQQVTLRCSPKSGHDTVSWYQQALGQGPQFIFQYYEEEERQRGNFPDRFSGHQFPNYSSELNVNALLLGDSALYLCASSFWGREQYFGPGTRLTVT.